These T cell receptor beta chains were read from a single sample in a study of graft-versus-host responses after intestinal transplantation. Some clones are missing from TCRdb's copy, which holds only in-frame ones; the method was immunoSEQ multiplex PCR. The repertoire includes around 76,000 clones, approximately 94% of them detected once, and less than 0.55% sits in the top ten. For these receptors, no antigen is known. The sequenced sample was unstimulated CD8+ T cells sorted from spleen or lymph node cells, obtained before intestinal transplant. The source is a human donor who received an intestinal transplant. Both conserved end residues are part of each CDR3. D genes are given only for firm matches. For some rows the clone size is stated as once, few or many, or as a class when expanded; others skip it.

J	D	size	V	CDR3	DNA
TRBJ2-7	TRBD1	NA	TRBV18	CASSPGTELYEQYF	TGTGCCAGCTCACCAGGGACAGAGCTCTACGAGCAGTACTTC
TRBJ1-5	NA	NA	TRBV7-9	CASSLAQAGGNQPQHF	TGTGCCAGCAGCTTAGCTCAGGCAGGGGGCAATCAGCCCCAGCATTTT
TRBJ2-3	TRBD2	few	TRBV10-2	CASGGGLAGLPTSTDTQYF	TGCGCCAGCGGGGGGGGACTAGCGGGCCTACCGACTAGCACAGATACGCAGTATTTT
TRBJ2-7	TRBD2	NA	TRBV28	CASSFKREFPYEQYF	TGTGCCAGCAGCTTCAAGCGGGAGTTCCCCTACGAGCAGTACTTC
TRBJ1-4	TRBD1	NA	TRBV7-6	CASSSWDRGPRGEKLFF	TGTGCCAGCAGCTCATGGGACAGGGGGCCGAGAGGGGAAAAACTGTTTTTT
TRBJ1-5	NA	once	TRBV21-1	CASSKVQTGGIRSNQPQHF	TGTGCCAGCAGCAAAGTGCAGACAGGGGGCATTCGGAGCAATCAGCCCCAGCATTTT
TRBJ2-5	NA	NA	TRBV5-1	CASSSGPITQETQYF	TGCGCCAGCAGCTCCGGACCGATTACCCAAGAGACCCAGTACTTC
TRBJ2-3	TRBD2	NA	TRBV9	CASSDPGLELPSTDTQYF	TGTGCCAGCAGCGATCCGGGACTAGAGCTGCCTAGCACAGATACGCAGTATTTT
TRBJ2-4	TRBD1	NA	TRBV6-4	CASSDFGQGLGKNIQYF	TGTGCCAGCAGTGACTTCGGACAGGGTCTGGGCAAAAACATTCAGTACTTC
TRBJ2-3	TRBD2	once	TRBV4-1	CASSQGTSGRAKDTQYF	TGCGCCAGCAGCCAAGGGACTAGCGGGAGGGCCAAGGATACGCAGTATTTT
TRBJ2-4	NA	NA	TRBV5-1	CASSLSGGVAQYF	TGCGCCAGCAGCTTGAGCGGTGGTGTCGCTCAGTACTTC
TRBJ1-2	NA	NA	TRBV11-1	CASSLAPDYRGYTF	TGTGCCAGCAGCTTAGCGCCCGATTACAGGGGCTACACCTTC
TRBJ2-1	TRBD2	NA	TRBV13	CASKRDYEQFF	TGTGCCAGCAAGCGGGACTATGAGCAGTTCTTC
TRBJ2-7	TRBD1	NA	TRBV28	CASSLYPGYRGRLYEQYF	TGTGCCAGCAGTTTATACCCCGGGTACAGGGGGCGATTATACGAGCAGTACTTC
TRBJ1-1	NA	NA	TRBV6-5	CASSYSNSGTEAFF	TGTGCCAGCAGTTACTCGAATTCTGGCACTGAAGCTTTCTTT
TRBJ2-1	NA	NA	TRBV9	CASSVDPSSYNEQFF	TGTGCCAGCAGCGTTGACCCCAGCTCCTACAATGAGCAGTTCTTC
TRBJ2-7	TRBD1	NA	TRBV7-9	CASSPLQGQGAYEQYF	TGTGCCAGCAGCCCCCTCCAAGGACAGGGGGCTTACGAGCAGTACTTC
TRBJ1-2	NA	NA	TRBV11-3	CASSLCGEGYTF	TGTGCCAGCAGCTTATGTGGGGAGGGCTACACCTTC
TRBJ2-5	TRBD2	NA	TRBV4-1	CASSQGSSGRAQYF	TGCGCCAGCAGCCAAGGAAGTAGCGGGAGGGCGCAGTACTTC
TRBJ2-7	TRBD2	NA	TRBV9	CASSVGGTSGPYEQYF	TGTGCCAGCAGCGTAGGGGGAACTAGCGGGCCCTACGAGCAGTACTTC
TRBJ1-5	TRBD1	NA	TRBV19	CASSLEDRGNQPQHF	TGTGCCAGTAGTCTCGAGGACAGGGGCAATCAGCCCCAGCATTTT
TRBJ2-7	TRBD1	NA	TRBV2	CASRQGRYEQYF	TGTGCCTCCAGACAGGGACGCTACGAGCAGTACTTC
TRBJ2-1	NA	NA	TRBV5-6	CASSLLGASESMNEQFF	TGTGCCAGCAGCTTACTGGGGGCTAGTGAGTCTATGAATGAGCAGTTCTTC
TRBJ1-1	TRBD1	NA	TRBV9	CASSPRDREVNTEAFF	TGTGCCAGCAGCCCTCGGGACAGGGAAGTGAACACTGAAGCTTTCTTT
TRBJ1-1	NA	NA	TRBV19	CASSPSPDGPLESEAFF	TGTGCCAGTAGTCCATCACCCGACGGACCGCTGGAGAGTGAAGCTTTCTTT
TRBJ1-1	TRBD1	once	TRBV18	CASSLRRQGHTEAFF	TGTGCCAGCTCACTAAGAAGACAGGGTCACACTGAAGCTTTCTTT
TRBJ2-3	TRBD1	NA	TRBV5-1	CASSFVVQGAADTQYF	TGCGCCAGCAGCTTTGTGGTCCAGGGGGCAGCAGATACGCAGTATTTT
TRBJ1-5	TRBD1	NA	TRBV4-2	CASSQEGQEINQPQHF	TGTGCCAGCAGCCAAGAAGGACAGGAGATCAATCAGCCCCAGCATTTT
TRBJ2-7	NA	NA	TRBV28	CASHQGYRFYEQYF	TGTGCTTCCCATCAGGGCTACAGATTCTACGAGCAGTACTTC
TRBJ2-1	NA	NA	TRBV6-7	CASSYPDLSEFQIYNEQFF	TGTGCCAGCAGTTACCCGGACCTTTCGGAGTTTCAGATATACAATGAGCAGTTCTTC
TRBJ1-5	NA	NA	TRBV1	CTSSQEDKGDQPQHF	TGCACCAGCAGCCAAGAGGACAAGGGCGATCAGCCCCAGCATTTT
TRBJ2-7	NA	NA	TRBV7-9	CASSPGGLPTYEQYF	TGTGCCAGCAGCCCAGGGGGACTACCGACCTACGAGCAGTACTTC
TRBJ1-1	NA	NA	TRBV7-9	CASSLEGAALEAFF	TGTGCCAGCAGCCTTGAAGGGGCCGCTCTCGAAGCTTTCTTT
TRBJ1-5	NA	NA	TRBV5-1	CASSLYPQGQPQHF	TGCGCCAGCAGCTTGTACCCTCAGGGTCAGCCCCAGCATTTT
TRBJ2-7	TRBD2	NA	TRBV6-5	CASGNRLAVFEQYF	TGTGCCAGCGGGAACCGACTAGCGGTCTTCGAGCAGTACTTC
TRBJ2-5	NA	NA	TRBV28	CASSFRDNQETQYF	TGTGCCAGCAGTTTTCGCGACAATCAAGAGACCCAGTACTTC
TRBJ2-5	TRBD2	NA	TRBV4-1	CASSQTRGTETQYF	TGCGCCAGCAGCCAGACGCGGGGGACGGAGACCCAGTACTTC
TRBJ2-1	TRBD2	NA	TRBV5-1	CASSLAGLADYNEQFF	TGCGCCAGCAGCTTGGCGGGACTAGCGGACTACAATGAGCAGTTCTTC
TRBJ2-6	NA	NA	TRBV10-3	CAISVQGSSGANVLTF	TGTGCCATCTCCGTCCAGGGCTCCTCTGGGGCCAACGTCCTGACTTTC
TRBJ2-7	NA	NA	TRBV6-5	CASSEFYEQYF	TGTGCCAGCAGTGAATTCTACGAGCAGTACTTC
TRBJ2-1	TRBD2	NA	TRBV5-1	CASSFGTSDYNEQFF	TGCGCCAGCAGCTTCGGGACTAGCGATTACAATGAGCAGTTCTTC
TRBJ1-4	NA	NA	TRBV4-1	CASSQGPATNEKLFF	TGCGCCAGCAGCCAAGGGCCTGCAACTAATGAAAAACTGTTTTTT
TRBJ2-3	NA	NA	TRBV27	CASRIRGYTDTQYF	TGTGCCAGCAGAATCAGGGGTTATACAGATACGCAGTATTTT
TRBJ2-3	NA	NA	TRBV6-5	CASNQRELGDTQYF	TGTGCCAGCAATCAGAGGGAGTTGGGAGATACGCAGTATTTT
TRBJ1-5	NA	NA	TRBV6-1	CASRASGARGQPQHF	TGTGCCAGCAGAGCCTCGGGGGCGCGGGGTCAGCCCCAGCATTTT
TRBJ2-1	NA	NA	TRBV19	CASSIEVPGGEQFF	TGTGCCAGTAGTATAGAGGTCCCTGGGGGTGAGCAGTTCTTC